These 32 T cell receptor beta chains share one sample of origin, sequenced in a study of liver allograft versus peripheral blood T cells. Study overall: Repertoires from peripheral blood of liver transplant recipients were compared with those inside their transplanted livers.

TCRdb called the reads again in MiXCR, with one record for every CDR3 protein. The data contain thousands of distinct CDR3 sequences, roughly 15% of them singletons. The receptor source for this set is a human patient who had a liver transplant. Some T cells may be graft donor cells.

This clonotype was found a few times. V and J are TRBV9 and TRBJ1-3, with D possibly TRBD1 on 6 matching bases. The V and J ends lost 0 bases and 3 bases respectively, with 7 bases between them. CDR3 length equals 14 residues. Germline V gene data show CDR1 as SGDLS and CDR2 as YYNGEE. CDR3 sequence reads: CASSVEGGGNTIYF. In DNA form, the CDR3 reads TGTGCCAGCAGCGTAGAGGGGGGTGGAAACACCATATATTTT.

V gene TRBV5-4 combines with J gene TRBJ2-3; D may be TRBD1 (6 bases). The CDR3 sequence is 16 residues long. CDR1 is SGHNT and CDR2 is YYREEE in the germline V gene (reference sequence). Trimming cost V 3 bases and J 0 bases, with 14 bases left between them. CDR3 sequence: CASSSTGIRSTDTQYF. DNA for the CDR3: TGTGCCAGCAGCTCAACAGGGATTCGTAGCACAGATACGCAGTATTTT.

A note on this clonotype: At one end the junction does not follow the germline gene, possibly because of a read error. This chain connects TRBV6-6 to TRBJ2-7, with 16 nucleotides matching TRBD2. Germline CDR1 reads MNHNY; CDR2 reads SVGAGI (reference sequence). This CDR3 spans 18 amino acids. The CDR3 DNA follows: TGTGCCATCAGTGAGTCGGGACTAGCGGGAGGGCCCATCGACGAGCAGTACTTC. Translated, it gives CAISESGLAGGPIDEQYF.

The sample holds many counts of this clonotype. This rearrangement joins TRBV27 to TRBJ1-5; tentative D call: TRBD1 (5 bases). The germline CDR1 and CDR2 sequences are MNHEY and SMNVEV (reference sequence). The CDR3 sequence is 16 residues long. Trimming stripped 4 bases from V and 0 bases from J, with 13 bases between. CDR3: CASSYTGVYSNQPQHF. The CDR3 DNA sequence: TGTGCCAGCAGTTATACGGGGGTCTATAGCAATCAGCCCCAGCATTTT.

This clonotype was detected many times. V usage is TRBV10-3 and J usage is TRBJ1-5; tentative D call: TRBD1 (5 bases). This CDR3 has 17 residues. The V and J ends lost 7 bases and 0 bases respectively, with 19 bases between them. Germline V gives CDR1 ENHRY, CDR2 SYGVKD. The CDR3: CAITRLRQGFSNQPQHF. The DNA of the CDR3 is TGTGCCATCACCCGACTCCGCCAGGGTTTTAGCAATCAGCCCCAGCATTTT.

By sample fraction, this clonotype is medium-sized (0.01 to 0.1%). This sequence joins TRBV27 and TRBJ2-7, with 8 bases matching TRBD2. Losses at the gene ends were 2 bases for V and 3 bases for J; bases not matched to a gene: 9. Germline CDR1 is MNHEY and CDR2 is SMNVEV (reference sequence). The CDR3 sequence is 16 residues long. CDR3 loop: CASSLLTGLGDYEQYF. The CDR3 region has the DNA TGTGCCAGCAGTTTACTGACGGGACTAGGGGACTACGAGCAGTACTTC.

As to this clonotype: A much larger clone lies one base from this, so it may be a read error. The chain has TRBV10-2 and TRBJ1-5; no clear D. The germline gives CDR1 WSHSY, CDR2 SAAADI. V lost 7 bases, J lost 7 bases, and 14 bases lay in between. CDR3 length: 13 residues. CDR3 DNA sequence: TGCGCCAGCAATGGCTGGGTTTGGCAGCCCCAGCATTTT. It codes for CASNGWVWQPQHF.

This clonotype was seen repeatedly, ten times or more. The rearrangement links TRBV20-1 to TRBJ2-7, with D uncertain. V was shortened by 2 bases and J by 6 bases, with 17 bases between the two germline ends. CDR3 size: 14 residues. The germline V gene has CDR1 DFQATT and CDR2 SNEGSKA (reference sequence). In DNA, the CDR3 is TGCAGTGCTAGAAAGTATGGCGAATGGATCGAGCAGTACTTC. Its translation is CSARKYGEWIEQYF.

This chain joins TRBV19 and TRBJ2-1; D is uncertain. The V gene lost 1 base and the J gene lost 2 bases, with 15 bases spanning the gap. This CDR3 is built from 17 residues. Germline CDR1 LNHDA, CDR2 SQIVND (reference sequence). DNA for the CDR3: TGTGCCAGTAGTATAGGGCCCTGGGTTGGCCCCTACAATGAGCAGTTCTTC. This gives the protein CASSIGPWVGPYNEQFF.

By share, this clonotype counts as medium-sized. CDR3 nucleotide sequence: TGTGCCAGCAGCTTAGTTTCCAGGGAGCACGAGCAGTACTTC. Residues: CASSLVSREHEQYF. The genes are TRBV7-2 and TRBJ2-7; tentatively, D is TRBD1 or TRBD2 (5 bases each). In germline, CDR1 is SGHTA, CDR2 FQGNSA. Trimming took off 1 base at V and 5 bases at J, with 12 bases between the two ends. This CDR3 spans 14 amino acids.

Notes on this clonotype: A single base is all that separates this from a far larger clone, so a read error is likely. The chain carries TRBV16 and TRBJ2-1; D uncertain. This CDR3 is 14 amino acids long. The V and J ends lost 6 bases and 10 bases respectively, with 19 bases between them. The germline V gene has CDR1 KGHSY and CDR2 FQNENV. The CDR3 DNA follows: TGTGCCAGCAGTTTAGGCGGTGTCACCTACGAGCAGTTCTTC. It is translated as CASSLGGVTYEQFF.

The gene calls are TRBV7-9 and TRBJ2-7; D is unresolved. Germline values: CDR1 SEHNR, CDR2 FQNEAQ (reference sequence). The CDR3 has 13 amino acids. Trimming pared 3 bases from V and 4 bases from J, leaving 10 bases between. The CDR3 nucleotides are TGTGCCAGCAGCTTCGATGGGGATTACGAGCAGTACTTC. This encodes CASSFDGDYEQYF.

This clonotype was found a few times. The CDR3: CSARVTDSYEQYF. DNA for the CDR3: TGCAGTGCTAGAGTTACGGATTCCTACGAGCAGTACTTC. The V call is TRBV20-1, the J call TRBJ2-7; no clear D gene. The germline V and J ends were trimmed by 1 base and 1 base, with 8 bases remaining between them. The germline V gene encodes CDR1 DFQATT and CDR2 SNEGSKA (reference sequence). This CDR3 region has 13 residues.

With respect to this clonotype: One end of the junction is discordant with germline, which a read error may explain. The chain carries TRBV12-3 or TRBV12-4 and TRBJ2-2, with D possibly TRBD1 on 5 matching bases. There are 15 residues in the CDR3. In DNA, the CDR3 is TGTGCCAGCAGTTCAGGGTTCGCGAACATCGGGGAGCTGTTTTTT. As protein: CASSSGFANIGELFF.

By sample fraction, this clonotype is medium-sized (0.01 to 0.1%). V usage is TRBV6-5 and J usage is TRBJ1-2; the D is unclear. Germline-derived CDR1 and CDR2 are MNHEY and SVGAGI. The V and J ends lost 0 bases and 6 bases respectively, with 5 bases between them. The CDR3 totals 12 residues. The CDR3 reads CASSYSGNGYTF. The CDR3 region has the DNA TGTGCCAGCAGTTACTCGGGAAATGGCTACACCTTC.

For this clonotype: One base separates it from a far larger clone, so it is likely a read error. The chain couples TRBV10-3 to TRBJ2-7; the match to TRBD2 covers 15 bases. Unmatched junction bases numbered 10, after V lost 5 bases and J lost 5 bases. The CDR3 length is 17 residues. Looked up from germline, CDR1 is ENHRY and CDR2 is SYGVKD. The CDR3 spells CAISFGLAGGPIDEQYF. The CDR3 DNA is TGTGCCATCAGTTTCGGACTAGCGGGAGGGCCCATCGACGAGCAGTACTTC.

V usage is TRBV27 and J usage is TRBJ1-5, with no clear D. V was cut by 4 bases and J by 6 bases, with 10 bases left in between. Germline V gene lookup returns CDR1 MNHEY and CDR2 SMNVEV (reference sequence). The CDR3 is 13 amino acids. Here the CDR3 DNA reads TGTGCCAGCAGTTCCGGGGTGAGTCAGCCCCAGCATTTT. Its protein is CASSSGVSQPQHF.

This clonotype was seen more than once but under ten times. Written as DNA, the CDR3 is TGTGCCAGCAGCCTGACAGCCTCTGGAAACACCATATATTTT. It yields the protein CASSLTASGNTIYF. J is TRBJ1-3 and V is TRBV27; weak D call: TRBD1 (5 bases). V was trimmed by 6 bases and J by 0 bases, leaving 9 bases between them. Germline loops: CDR1 MNHEY, CDR2 SMNVEV (reference sequence). The CDR3 consists of 14 residues.

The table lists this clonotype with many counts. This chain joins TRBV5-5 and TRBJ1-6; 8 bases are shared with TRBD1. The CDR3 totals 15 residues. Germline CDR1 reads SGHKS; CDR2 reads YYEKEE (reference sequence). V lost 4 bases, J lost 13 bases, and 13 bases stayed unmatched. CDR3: CASSLRTGSSHPLHF. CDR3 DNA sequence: TGTGCCAGCAGCCTCAGGACAGGGTCCTCTCATCCCCTCCACTTT. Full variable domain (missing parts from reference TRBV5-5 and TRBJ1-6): DAGVTQSPTHLIKTRGQQVTLRCSPISGHKSVSWYQQVLGQGPQFIFQYYEKEERGRGNFPDRFSARQFPNYSSELNVNALLLGDSALYLCASSLRTGSSHPLHFGNGTRLTVT.

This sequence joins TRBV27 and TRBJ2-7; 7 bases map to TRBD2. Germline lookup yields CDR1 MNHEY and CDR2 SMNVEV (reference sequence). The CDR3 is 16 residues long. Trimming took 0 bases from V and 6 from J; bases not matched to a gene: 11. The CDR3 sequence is CASSLSRAWGRVEQYF. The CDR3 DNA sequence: TGTGCCAGCAGTTTATCGAGGGCATGGGGGAGGGTCGAGCAGTACTTC.

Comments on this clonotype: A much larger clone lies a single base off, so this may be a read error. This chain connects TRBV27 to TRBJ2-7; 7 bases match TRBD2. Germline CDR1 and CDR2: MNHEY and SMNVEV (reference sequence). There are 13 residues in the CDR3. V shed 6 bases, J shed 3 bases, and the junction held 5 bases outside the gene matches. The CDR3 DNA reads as TGTGCCAGCAGCTGTGGGGGGGGCTACGAGCAGTACTTC. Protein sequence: CASSCGGGYEQYF.

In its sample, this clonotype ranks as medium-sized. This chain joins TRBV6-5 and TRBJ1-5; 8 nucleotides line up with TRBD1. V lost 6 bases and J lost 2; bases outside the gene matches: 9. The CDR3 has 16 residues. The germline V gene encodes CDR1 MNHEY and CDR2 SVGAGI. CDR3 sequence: CASSPGQGAGNQPQHF. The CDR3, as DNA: TGTGCCAGCAGCCCGGGGCAGGGGGCAGGCAATCAGCCCCAGCATTTT.

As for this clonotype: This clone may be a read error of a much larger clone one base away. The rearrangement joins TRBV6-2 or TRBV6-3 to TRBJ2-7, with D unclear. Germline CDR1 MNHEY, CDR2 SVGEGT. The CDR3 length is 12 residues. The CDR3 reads CASTPGLYERYF. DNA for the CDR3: TGTGCCAGCACCCCGGGCCTCTACGAGCGGTACTTC.

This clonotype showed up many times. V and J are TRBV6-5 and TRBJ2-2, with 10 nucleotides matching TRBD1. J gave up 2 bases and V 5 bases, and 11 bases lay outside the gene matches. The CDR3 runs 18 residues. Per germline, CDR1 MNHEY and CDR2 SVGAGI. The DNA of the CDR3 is TGTGCCAGCAGTCCTCAAGAGGGACAGGGGATAAACACCGGGGAGCTGTTTTTT. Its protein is CASSPQEGQGINTGELFF.

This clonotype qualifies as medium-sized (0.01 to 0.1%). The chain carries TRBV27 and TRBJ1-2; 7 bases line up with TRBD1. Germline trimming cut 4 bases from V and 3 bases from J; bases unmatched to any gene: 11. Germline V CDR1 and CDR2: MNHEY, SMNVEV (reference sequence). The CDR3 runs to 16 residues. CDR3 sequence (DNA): TGTGCCAGCAGTTCCTCGACAGGGCCGCTTCACTATGGCTACACCTTC. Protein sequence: CASSSSTGPLHYGYTF.

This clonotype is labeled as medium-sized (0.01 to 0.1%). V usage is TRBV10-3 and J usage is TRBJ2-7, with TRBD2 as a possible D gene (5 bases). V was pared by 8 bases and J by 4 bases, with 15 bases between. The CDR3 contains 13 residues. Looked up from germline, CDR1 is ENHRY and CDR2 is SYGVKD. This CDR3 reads CAIEDGKTYEQYF. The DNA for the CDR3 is TGTGCCATCGAGGACGGGAAAACTTACGAGCAGTACTTC.

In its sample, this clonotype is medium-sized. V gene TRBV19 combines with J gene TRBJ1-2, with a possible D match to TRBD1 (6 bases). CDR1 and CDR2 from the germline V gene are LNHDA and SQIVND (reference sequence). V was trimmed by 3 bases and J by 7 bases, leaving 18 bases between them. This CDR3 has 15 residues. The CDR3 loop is CASSMVGGATGGYTF. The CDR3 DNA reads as TGTGCCAGTAGTATGGTCGGGGGCGCGACAGGTGGCTACACCTTC.

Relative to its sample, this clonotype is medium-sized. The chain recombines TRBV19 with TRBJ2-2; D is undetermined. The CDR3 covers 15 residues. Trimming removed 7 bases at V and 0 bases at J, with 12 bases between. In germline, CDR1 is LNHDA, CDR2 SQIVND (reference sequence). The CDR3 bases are TGTGCCAGTATGGTACTCAATTCGAACACCGGGGAGCTGTTTTTT. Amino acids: CASMVLNSNTGELFF. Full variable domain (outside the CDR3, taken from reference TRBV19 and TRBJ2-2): DGGITQSPKYLFRKEGQNVTLSCEQNLNHDAMYWYRQDPGQGLRLIYYSQIVNDFQKGDIAEGYSVSREKKESFPLTVTSAQKNPTAFYLCASMVLNSNTGELFFGEGSRLTVL.

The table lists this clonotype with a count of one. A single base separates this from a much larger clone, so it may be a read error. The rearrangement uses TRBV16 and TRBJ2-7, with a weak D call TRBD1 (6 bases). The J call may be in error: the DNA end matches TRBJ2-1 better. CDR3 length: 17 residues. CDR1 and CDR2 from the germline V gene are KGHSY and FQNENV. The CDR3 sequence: CASSSDRPVTIAYEQFF. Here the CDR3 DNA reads TGTGCCAGCAGCTCGGACAGACCCGTAACAATAGCCTACGAGCAGTTCTTC.

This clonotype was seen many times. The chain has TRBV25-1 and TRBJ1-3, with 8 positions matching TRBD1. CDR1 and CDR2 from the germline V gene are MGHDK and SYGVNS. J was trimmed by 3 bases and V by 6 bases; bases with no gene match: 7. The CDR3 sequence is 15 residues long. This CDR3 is CASRPQGAFGNTIYF. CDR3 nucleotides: TGTGCCAGCAGGCCCCAGGGGGCGTTTGGAAACACCATATATTTT.

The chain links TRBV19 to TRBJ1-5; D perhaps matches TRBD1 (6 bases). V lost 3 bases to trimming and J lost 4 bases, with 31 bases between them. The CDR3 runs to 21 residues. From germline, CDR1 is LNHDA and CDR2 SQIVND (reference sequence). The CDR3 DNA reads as TGTGCCAGTAGTATCAGCCCTTCGGGGGACACCCTCCTAGGGTCAAATCAGCCCCAGCATTTT. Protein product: CASSISPSGDTLLGSNQPQHF. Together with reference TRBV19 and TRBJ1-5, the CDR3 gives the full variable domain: DGGITQSPKYLFRKEGQNVTLSCEQNLNHDAMYWYRQDPGQGLRLIYYSQIVNDFQKGDIAEGYSVSREKKESFPLTVTSAQKNPTAFYLCASSISPSGDTLLGSNQPQHFGDGTRLSIL.

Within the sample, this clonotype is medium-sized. CDR3 protein: CASSQDPHGGTEAFF. The CDR3, as DNA: TGTGCCAGCAGCCAAGATCCCCACGGGGGGACTGAAGCTTTCTTT. The chain has TRBV14 and TRBJ1-1; a weak D match, TRBD1 (5 bases). Between the trimmed V and J ends, which lost 0 bases and 5 bases, there was a span of 13 bases. Germline V gives CDR1 SGHDN, CDR2 FVKESK. The CDR3 is 15 residues long. Full variable domain (missing parts from reference TRBV14 and TRBJ1-1): EAGVTQFPSHSVIEKGQTVTLRCDPISGHDNLYWYRRVMGKEIKFLLHFVKESKQDESGMPNNRFLAERTGGTYSTLKVQPAELEDSGVYFCASSQDPHGGTEAFFGQGTRLTVV.